This T cell receptor beta chain came from a study of radiotherapy plus CTLA-4 blockade in lung cancer. The assay was immunoSEQ multiplex PCR, and TCRdb's table has in-frame clones only and misses some. The sample lists about 110,000 clones, more than 75% occurring once. CDR1 and CDR2 (germline): LGHNA, YNFKEQ. The CDR3 has 15 amino acids. J gave up 5 bases and V 2 bases, and 8 bases lay outside the gene matches. V is TRBV4-2 and J is TRBJ1-2, with 7 positions matching TRBD1. Sequenced material: peripheral blood, taken from a patient treated with radiotherapy plus ipilimumab. The receptor was derived from a human donor with non-small cell lung cancer that progressed on radiotherapy plus ipilimumab. Some clones in this sample may be carry-over from other donors' samples. Written as DNA, the CDR3 is TGTGCCAGCAGCCAAAAGCCGGGACAGATATATGGCTACACCTTC. This encodes CASSQKPGQIYGYTF.